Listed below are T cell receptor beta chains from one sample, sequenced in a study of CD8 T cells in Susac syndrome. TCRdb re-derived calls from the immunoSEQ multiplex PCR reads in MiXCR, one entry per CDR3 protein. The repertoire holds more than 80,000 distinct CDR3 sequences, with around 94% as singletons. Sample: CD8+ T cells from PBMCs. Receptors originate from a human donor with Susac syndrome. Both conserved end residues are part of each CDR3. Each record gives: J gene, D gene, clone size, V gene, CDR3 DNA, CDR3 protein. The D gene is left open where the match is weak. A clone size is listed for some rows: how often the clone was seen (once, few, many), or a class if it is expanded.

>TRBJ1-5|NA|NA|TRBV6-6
TGTGCCACCAGCCGGGGACCCAATCAGCCCCAGCATTTT
CATSRGPNQPQHF
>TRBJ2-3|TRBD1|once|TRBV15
TGTGCCACCAGCAGAGCGCCTCAGGGGGTTGCCAACACAGATACGCAGTATTTT
CATSRAPQGVANTDTQYF
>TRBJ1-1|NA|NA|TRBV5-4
TGTGCCAGCAGCTTCAGTAACACTGAAGCTTTCTTT
CASSFSNTEAFF
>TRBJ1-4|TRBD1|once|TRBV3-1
TGTGCCAGCAGTTTAGGGACAGCCTCAACTAATGAAAAACTGTTTTTT
CASSLGTASTNEKLFF
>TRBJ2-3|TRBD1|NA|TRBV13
TGTGCCAGCAGCAAAATCGACAGGGGCGACGATACGCAGTATTTT
CASSKIDRGDDTQYF
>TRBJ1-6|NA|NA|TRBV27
TGTGCCAGCAGGGATGAACGGTCCTATAATTCACCCCTCCACTTT
CASRDERSYNSPLHF
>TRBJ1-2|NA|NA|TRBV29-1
TGCAGCGTTGTGCAGGGCTCAAGCTCGGATGGCTACACCTTC
CSVVQGSSSDGYTF
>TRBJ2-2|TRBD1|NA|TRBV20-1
TGCAGTGCTGGGGACAGGGACACCGGGGAGCTGTTTTTT
CSAGDRDTGELFF
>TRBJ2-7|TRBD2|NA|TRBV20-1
TGCAGTGCTCGGGGGGAGAGCTCCTACGAGCAGTACTTC
CSARGESSYEQYF
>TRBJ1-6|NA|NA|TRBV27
TGTGCCAGCAGTCACCCTGGGAGCTCCTATAATTCACCCCTCCACTTT
CASSHPGSSYNSPLHF
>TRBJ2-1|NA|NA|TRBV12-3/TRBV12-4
TGTGCCAGCAGCCCTTTGGGGGGGGCCGCTAATGAGCAGTTCTTC
CASSPLGGAANEQFF
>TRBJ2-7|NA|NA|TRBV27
TGTGCCAGCAGCTACGGCCACGGAAGCTCCTACGAGCAGTACTTC
CASSYGHGSSYEQYF
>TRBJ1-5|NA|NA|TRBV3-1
TGTGCCAGCAGCCAAGACCACAGCGCGAATCAGCCCCAGCATTTT
CASSQDHSANQPQHF
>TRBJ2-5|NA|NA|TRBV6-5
TGTGCCAGCAGTCTCGACCTAAGGCAAGAGACCCAGTACTTC
CASSLDLRQETQYF
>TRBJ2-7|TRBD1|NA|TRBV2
TGTGCCAGCAGAGAAGACAGGGGGTTGTCCTACGAGCAGTACTTC
CASREDRGLSYEQYF
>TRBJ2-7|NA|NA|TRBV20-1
TGCAGTGCTAGAGTTGGGACCTACGAGCAGTACTTC
CSARVGTYEQYF
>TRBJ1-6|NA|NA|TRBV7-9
TGTGCCAGCAGCTTACCAGGGGTTGGATCACCCCTCCACTTT
CASSLPGVGSPLHF
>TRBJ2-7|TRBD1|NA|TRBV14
TGTGCCAGCAGAAGGACAGGGAAATACGAGCAGTACTTC
CASRRTGKYEQYF
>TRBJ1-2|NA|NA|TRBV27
TGTGCCAGCAGTCAGGGCCCGGAGGGCTACACCTTC
CASSQGPEGYTF
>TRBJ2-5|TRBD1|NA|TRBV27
TGTGCCAGCAGGGGGACAGGGGCGGGAGAGACCCAGTACTTC
CASRGTGAGETQYF
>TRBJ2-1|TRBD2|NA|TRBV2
TGTGCAAGCGGCGGGGCGGGGGTTGATGAGCAGTTCTTC
CASGGAGVDEQFF
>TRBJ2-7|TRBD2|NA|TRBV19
TGTGCCAGTAGTCCCGAGGGACTAGCGGATCAATACGAGCAGTACTTC
CASSPEGLADQYEQYF
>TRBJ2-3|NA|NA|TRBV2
TGTGCCAGCAAAGGAGTGGAGAGAGATACGCAGTATTTT
CASKGVERDTQYF
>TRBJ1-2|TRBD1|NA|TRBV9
TGTGCCAGCAGCGTCGACAGGGAAGGAAACTATGGCTACACCTTC
CASSVDREGNYGYTF
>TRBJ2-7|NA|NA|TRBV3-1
TGTGCCAGCAGCCGAGAAGGGGACACCCGGTACGAGCAGTACTTC
CASSREGDTRYEQYF
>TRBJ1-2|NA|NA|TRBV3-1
TGTGCCAGCAGCCAAGGGACAGTCTCCTATGGCTACACCTTC
CASSQGTVSYGYTF
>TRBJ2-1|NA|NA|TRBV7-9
TGTGCCAGCAGCTTAACGACTAGTCCCTCTCACAATGAGCAGTTCTTC
CASSLTTSPSHNEQFF
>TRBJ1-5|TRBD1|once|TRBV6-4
TGTGCCAGCAGGAGGACAGGGATTGCTGGTCAGCCCCAGCATTTT
CASRRTGIAGQPQHF
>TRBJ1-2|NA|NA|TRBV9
TGTGCCAGCGACGAGGGAGGAAGAGGCTACACCTTC
CASDEGGRGYTF
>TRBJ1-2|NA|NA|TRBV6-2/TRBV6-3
TGTGCCAGCAGCCCCGTCACCGGCTACACCTTC
CASSPVTGYTF
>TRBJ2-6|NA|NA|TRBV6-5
TGTGCCAGCAGTAAACAGGGGGCCAACGTCCTGACTTTC
CASSKQGANVLTF
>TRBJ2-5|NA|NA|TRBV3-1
TGTGCCAGCAGCCATCCTCGGGAGACCCAGTACTTC
CASSHPRETQYF
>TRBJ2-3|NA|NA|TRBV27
TGTGCCAGCAGTTTATCGATAGCAGATACGCAGTATTTT
CASSLSIADTQYF
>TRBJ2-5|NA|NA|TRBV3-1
TGTGCCAGCAGCCAAGCTGCTCAGGGTCAGGAGACCCAGTACTTC
CASSQAAQGQETQYF
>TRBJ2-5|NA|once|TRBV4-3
TGCGCCAGCAGCCAAGACCCGTCCGGGAGCGGGACCCAGTACTTC
CASSQDPSGSGTQYF
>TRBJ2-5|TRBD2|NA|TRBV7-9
TGTGCCAGCAGCCCTAGCGGGGGGATCCCCCAGTACTTC
CASSPSGGIPQYF
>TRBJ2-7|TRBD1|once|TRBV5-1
TGCGCCAGCAGCTTCCGACAGGGTGGAAACGAGCAGTACTTC
CASSFRQGGNEQYF
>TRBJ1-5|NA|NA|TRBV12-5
TGTGCTAGTGGTTTGGGACAGTCCGGGAATCAGCCCCAGCATTTT
CASGLGQSGNQPQHF
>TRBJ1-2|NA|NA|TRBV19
TGTGCCACCACTGGGCTCAGAGGCGGCTACACCTTC
CATTGLRGGYTF